The clone carrying this T cell receptor beta chain came up a few times. This sample was taken from a study of T cells after yellow fever vaccination. In TCRdb, the 5' RACE reads were re-called with MiXCR into one record per CDR3 protein. The table includes approximately 150,000 distinct CDR3 sequences, roughly 6.2% detected once. V was cut by 1 base and J by 8 bases, with 11 bases left in between. The CDR3 sequence is 14 residues long. CDR1 and CDR2 (germline): KGHSH, LQKENI. The receptor was isolated from a man aged 18 to 30 who received the YFV17D yellow fever vaccine. The specimen was CD4+ T cells sorted from PBMCs, collected on the day of the first yellow fever vaccination. V usage is TRBV18 and J usage is TRBJ2-2; D is ambiguous. The chain's CDR3 is CASSPRAFDGELFF. CDR3 coding DNA: TGTGCCAGCTCACCACGAGCCTTCGATGGGGAGCTGTTTTTT.